This is a list of T cell receptor beta chains from one sample in a study of cytomegalovirus exposure and HLA in healthy donors. Produced via immunoSEQ multiplex PCR; TCRdb's table is partial and in-frame only. This table has 110,000 to 150,000 clones, 76% appearing once. The sample consisted of PBMCs. Receptor source: a woman aged 40 to 49 in good health and CMV-seronegative. The CDR3 runs from the conserved cysteine through the conserved F or W. The order of the fields is D gene, CDR3 length, J gene, V gene, CDR3 protein. The D gene is left open where the match is weak.

d_gene: TRBD1; len: 15; j_gene: TRBJ2-3; v_gene: TRBV10-1; CDR3aa: CASSRGQTGTDTQYF
d_gene: TRBD2; len: 15; j_gene: TRBJ2-1; v_gene: TRBV13; CDR3aa: CASSLGLAGHNEQFF
d_gene: TRBD1; len: 15; j_gene: TRBJ1-4; v_gene: TRBV18; CDR3aa: CASSPLRQGNEKLFF
d_gene: TRBD1; len: 15; j_gene: TRBJ2-7; v_gene: TRBV15; CDR3aa: CATSRDPGRGYEQYF
d_gene: TRBD2; len: 14; j_gene: TRBJ2-5; v_gene: TRBV7-8; CDR3aa: CASSFGTSGETQYF
d_gene: TRBD1; len: 15; j_gene: TRBJ2-5; v_gene: TRBV5-1; CDR3aa: CASSLHRGQQETQYF
d_gene: NA; len: 14; j_gene: TRBJ2-7; v_gene: TRBV9; CDR3aa: CASSPHAASYEQYF
d_gene: NA; len: 14; j_gene: TRBJ1-3; v_gene: TRBV6-1; CDR3aa: CASIGGATGNTIYF
d_gene: NA; len: 13; j_gene: TRBJ1-1; v_gene: TRBV6-5; CDR3aa: CASTNPTGAEAFF
d_gene: TRBD1; len: 15; j_gene: TRBJ2-7; v_gene: TRBV28; CDR3aa: CASRGRTGVSYEQYF
d_gene: NA; len: 15; j_gene: TRBJ1-5; v_gene: TRBV27; CDR3aa: CASRAIQGNYQPQHF
d_gene: NA; len: 13; j_gene: TRBJ2-7; v_gene: TRBV6-5; CDR3aa: CASMGPASYEQYF
d_gene: TRBD1; len: 14; j_gene: TRBJ2-5; v_gene: TRBV5-1; CDR3aa: CASSAGGAQETQYF
d_gene: TRBD1; len: 14; j_gene: TRBJ1-5; v_gene: TRBV27; CDR3aa: CASSDRGLNQPQHF
d_gene: NA; len: 13; j_gene: TRBJ2-3; v_gene: TRBV19; CDR3aa: CASSSPRRDTQYF
d_gene: NA; len: 14; j_gene: TRBJ2-7; v_gene: TRBV5-6; CDR3aa: CASSPQVSSYEQYF
d_gene: NA; len: 13; j_gene: TRBJ1-2; v_gene: TRBV7-8; CDR3aa: CASSLGPGYGYTF
d_gene: NA; len: 14; j_gene: TRBJ2-7; v_gene: TRBV7-9; CDR3aa: CASSPGLPSYEQYF
d_gene: TRBD2; len: 14; j_gene: TRBJ2-1; v_gene: TRBV19; CDR3aa: CASTGGSSYNEQFF
d_gene: TRBD2; len: 17; j_gene: TRBJ2-1; v_gene: TRBV7-9; CDR3aa: CASSPKGWASGYNEQFF
d_gene: NA; len: 15; j_gene: TRBJ2-1; v_gene: TRBV29-1; CDR3aa: CSVEDPGEAYNEQFF
d_gene: NA; len: 14; j_gene: TRBJ2-7; v_gene: TRBV9; CDR3aa: CASSVWSRLYEQYF
d_gene: TRBD2; len: 15; j_gene: TRBJ2-3; v_gene: TRBV19; CDR3aa: CASSGRDYRVNTQYF
d_gene: TRBD2; len: 16; j_gene: TRBJ2-1; v_gene: TRBV13; CDR3aa: CASSLVLAGGQNEQFF